This T cell receptor beta chain was found in a study of EBV T-cell therapy then PD-1 blockade in nasopharyngeal carcinoma. Stated time point: 266 days after commencement of treatment, after nivolumab therapy. The treatment here: AdE1-LMPpoly-expanded autologous EBV-specific T-cell therapy followed by anti-PD-1 nivolumab. V dropped 7 bases and J dropped 1 base, with 10 bases sitting between them. Per the germline V gene, CDR1 is MGHDK and CDR2 is SYGVNS. The CDR3 sequence is 13 residues long. Method: immunoSEQ multiplex PCR; TCRdb's copy keeps in-frame clones and lacks some. The repertoire includes tens of thousands of clones, roughly four fifths of them detected once, and 30% to 35% sits in the top ten. In the case of this clone: Its specificity is not known.

Source: CD8+ T cells from blood, taken at roughly day 280 from a patient whose treatment included autologous EBV-specific T cells and nivolumab. V and J are TRBV25-1 and TRBJ1-1; D not resolved. The source is a man aged 35-49 years with nasopharyngeal carcinoma. CDR3 residues: CASKRGGNTEAFF. CDR3 bases: TGTGCCAGCAAACGAGGTGGGAACACTGAAGCTTTCTTT. The variable domain in full, completed from reference TRBV25-1 and TRBJ1-1, reads EADIYQTPRYLVIGTGKKITLECSQTMGHDKMYWYQQDPGMELHLIHYSYGVNSTEKGDLSSESTVSRIRTEHFPLTLESARPSHTSQYLCASKRGGNTEAFFGQGTRLTVV.